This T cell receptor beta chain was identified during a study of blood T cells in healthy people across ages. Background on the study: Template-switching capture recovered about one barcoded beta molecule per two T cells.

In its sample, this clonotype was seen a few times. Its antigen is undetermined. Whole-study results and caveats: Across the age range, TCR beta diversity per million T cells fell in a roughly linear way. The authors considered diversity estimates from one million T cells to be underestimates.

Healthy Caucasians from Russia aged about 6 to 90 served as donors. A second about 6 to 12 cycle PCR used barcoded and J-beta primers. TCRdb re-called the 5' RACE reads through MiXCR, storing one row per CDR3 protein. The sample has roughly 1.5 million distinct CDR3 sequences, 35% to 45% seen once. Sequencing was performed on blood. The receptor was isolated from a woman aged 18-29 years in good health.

CDR3 in DNA: TGCAGTGCCCCGGGACTAGAGAGAGTTGAGCAGTTCTTC. Its translation is CSAPGLERVEQFF. The chain has TRBV20-1 and TRBJ2-1; TRBD2 matches at 8 bases. The germline gives CDR1 DFQATT, CDR2 SNEGSKA (reference sequence). V trimming: 6 bases; J trimming: 9 bases; junction bases outside the gene matches: 10. This CDR3 region has 13 residues.